This T cell receptor (beta chain) comes out of a study of T cells in Graves' hyperthyroidism and ophthalmopathy. General study findings and limits: Stable hyperthyroidism was told apart from ophthalmopathy by a model built on 13 V-J features.

Germline V gives CDR1 KGHSH, CDR2 LQKENI. Trimming removed 3 bases from V and 5 bases from J; junction bases left unmatched: 3. This CDR3 contains 15 residues. As regards this clonotype: Its antigen is unidentified.

The TCR beta CDR3 regions underwent amplification using RNA transcripts as the source. The TCR CDR3 was amplified in a first-round RT-PCR using the HTBI primer set. TCRdb redid the calling of the multiplex PCR reads with MiXCR, one entry per CDR3 protein. The sample consists of approximately 370,000 distinct CDR3 sequences, approximately 17% of them appearing once. Sequencing was performed on blood. The clonotype comes from a woman aged 25 to 39 with Graves' hyperthyroidism that later progressed to Graves' ophthalmopathy. This chain joins TRBV18 and TRBJ2-1, with 11 positions matching TRBD2. In nucleotides, the CDR3 is TGTGCCAGCTCACCCCGACTAGCGGGACACAATGAGCAGTTCTTC. This gives the protein CASSPRLAGHNEQFF.